The rows below give T cell receptor beta chains drawn from one sample of a study of shared clonotypes between healthy human individuals. Some clones are missing from TCRdb's copy, which holds only in-frame ones; the method was immunoSEQ multiplex PCR. The sample shows some 1,600,000 clones, approximately 98% of them seen only once. The sample comprised naive CD4+ T cells sorted from blood. These receptors originate from a man aged 25 to 45 in good health. CDR3s leave out the opening cysteine and the closing phenylalanine or tryptophan. Each record gives: D gene, J gene, V gene, CDR3 protein. D genes are given only for firm matches.

D: TRBD2; J: TRBJ2-1; V: TRBV5-1; CDR3: ASSLEPGLAGTYNEQF
D: .; J: TRBJ1-5; V: TRBV28; CDR3: ASSFQVPQKGQPQH
D: .; J: TRBJ1-2; V: TRBV9; CDR3: ASSVGGGANPNYGYT
D: .; J: TRBJ2-3; V: TRBV4-3; CDR3: ASSQDLNTDTQY
D: .; J: TRBJ1-1; V: TRBV7-6; CDR3: ASSAGRARGLNTEAF
D: .; J: TRBJ2-7; V: TRBV28; CDR3: ASSSGLPSYEQY
D: TRBD1; J: TRBJ1-2; V: TRBV4-1; CDR3: ASSQGGQNYQAYGYT
D: .; J: TRBJ1-1; V: TRBV29-1; CDR3: SVVGGRGATEAF
D: TRBD1; J: TRBJ2-2; V: TRBV7-8; CDR3: ASSSRWGTGDTGELF
D: .; J: TRBJ2-7; V: TRBV4-3; CDR3: ASSRQSFYEQY
D: .; J: TRBJ2-6; V: TRBV5-1; CDR3: ASSLAFSFSGANVLT
D: .; J: TRBJ2-7; V: TRBV28; CDR3: ATQVASYEQY
D: .; J: TRBJ2-3; V: TRBV5-4; CDR3: ASSYQGEDTQY
D: .; J: TRBJ2-3; V: TRBV10-3; CDR3: ATSKGDTQY
D: .; J: TRBJ2-5; V: TRBV5-4; CDR3: ASTVIGSETQY
D: TRBD2; J: TRBJ2-5; V: TRBV6-6; CDR3: ASSYSAGGQETQY
D: .; J: TRBJ1-2; V: TRBV27; CDR3: ACEVGSYGYT
D: .; J: TRBJ2-7; V: TRBV13; CDR3: ASSPRRGAMYEQY
D: .; J: TRBJ2-2; V: TRBV27; CDR3: ASRRDNPGTGELF
D: TRBD2; J: TRBJ2-2; V: TRBV13; CDR3: ASSLGLAGNTGELF
D: TRBD1; J: TRBJ2-5; V: TRBV19; CDR3: ASSMGTGFEGTQY
D: .; J: TRBJ1-5; V: TRBV6-6; CDR3: ASSTTGNNQPQH
D: .; J: TRBJ2-1; V: TRBV4-1; CDR3: ASSQVVEQGNEQF
D: .; J: TRBJ2-5; V: TRBV6-6; CDR3: ASSYSQVLQETQY
D: TRBD1; J: TRBJ2-5; V: TRBV13; CDR3: ASSLDRGRLETQY
D: .; J: TRBJ2-3; V: TRBV5-4; CDR3: ASSLVGYRADTQY
D: TRBD1; J: TRBJ1-3; V: TRBV6-5; CDR3: ASSRDSTRNTIY
D: TRBD1; J: TRBJ2-2; V: TRBV10-1; CDR3: ASNPGGSGELF
D: TRBD1; J: TRBJ1-1; V: TRBV10-2; CDR3: ASSEKGGFAEAF
D: .; J: TRBJ2-6; V: TRBV11-2; CDR3: ASSVQVNSGANVLT
D: .; J: TRBJ2-3; V: TRBV27; CDR3: ASSKRAVTSTDTQY
D: .; J: TRBJ2-1; V: TRBV15; CDR3: ATSRDKGSNEQF
D: .; J: TRBJ2-7; V: TRBV20-1; CDR3: SARRLYEQY
D: .; J: TRBJ2-5; V: TRBV5-1; CDR3: ASSKGVTQETQY
D: TRBD2; J: TRBJ2-1; V: TRBV11-2; CDR3: ASSLALAGGMHEQF
D: .; J: TRBJ2-1; V: TRBV30; CDR3: AWSPTGPQF
D: .; J: TRBJ2-7; V: TRBV11-1; CDR3: ASSPRVFGGQY
D: TRBD2; J: TRBJ2-3; V: TRBV28; CDR3: ASNPLTSGRADTQY
D: .; J: TRBJ2-7; V: TRBV2; CDR3: ASSPTQLAQY
D: .; J: TRBJ1-1; V: TRBV5-4; CDR3: ASEVRGQGEAF
D: TRBD2; J: TRBJ2-5; V: TRBV9; CDR3: ASSGRGGRSGEETQY
D: TRBD2; J: TRBJ2-3; V: TRBV9; CDR3: ASSVLAGASDTQY
D: .; J: TRBJ2-3; V: TRBV28; CDR3: ASGQNALAQY
D: .; J: TRBJ1-2; V: TRBV10-3; CDR3: AISEPSTDPNYGYT
D: TRBD1; J: TRBJ2-6; V: TRBV7-2; CDR3: ASSPRTGSSGANVLT
D: TRBD2; J: TRBJ2-1; V: TRBV29-1; CDR3: SARLAPDEQF
D: .; J: TRBJ2-1; V: TRBV5-1; CDR3: ASSNNYNEQF
D: .; J: TRBJ2-3; V: TRBV10-2; CDR3: ASMSGSTDTQY
D: .; J: TRBJ2-1; V: TRBV7-9; CDR3: ASSSRDTPYNEQF
D: .; J: TRBJ1-2; V: TRBV7-7; CDR3: ASRLGRGYT
D: .; J: TRBJ1-1; V: TRBV5-3; CDR3: ARSFQGCNRHTEAF
D: TRBD2; J: TRBJ2-3; V: TRBV18; CDR3: ASSPGGYTQY
D: .; J: TRBJ2-4; V: TRBV19; CDR3: ASRTQGIQSHIQY
D: TRBD1; J: TRBJ2-6; V: TRBV7-8; CDR3: ASSVQGAYGANVLT
D: .; J: TRBJ2-3; V: TRBV11-2; CDR3: ASSFGTLTDTQY
D: .; J: TRBJ2-1; V: TRBV6-1; CDR3: ASRKLASYNEQF